Below, 14 T cell receptor beta chains from the same sample are listed, as sequenced in a study of CD8+CD57+ T cells in acquired aplastic anemia. According to the study, genomic DNA was the template for TCR beta VDJ and CDR3 profiling. TCRdb used MiXCR to reprocess the reads, holding one entry per CDR3 protein. There are 220,000 or so distinct CDR3 sequences in the sample; less than 75% occur only once, and roughly 50% lies in the top ten. Sequenced patients had shown CD8+CD57+ cell expansion by flow cytometry. The sequencing sample was made of sorted CD4+, CD8+, or CD8+CD57+ T cells (not recorded which) from PBMCs. The receptors shown here come from a human donor with aplastic anemia.

This chain connects TRBV5-1 to TRBJ2-5, with 10 bases aligning to TRBD2. The CDR3 sequence is 16 residues long. V was clipped by 4 bases and J by 5 bases; unmatched bases: 11. Germline values: CDR1 SGHRS, CDR2 YFSETQ. The CDR3 DNA reads as TGCGCCAGCAGCAAAGAGCGGGGGGGCCTAAGGGAGACCCAGTACTTC. Translation gives CASSKERGGLRETQYF. Variable domain in full (rest from reference TRBV5-1 and TRBJ2-5): KAGVTQTPRYLIKTRGQQVTLSCSPISGHRSVSWYQQTPGQGLQFLFEYFSETQRNKGNFPGRFSGRQFSNSRSEMNVSTLELGDSALYLCASSKERGGLRETQYFGPGTRLLVL.

Many counts were recorded for this clonotype. V gene TRBV10-3 combines with J gene TRBJ2-3, with D possibly being TRBD2 (5 bases). V lost 3 bases and J 6 bases, leaving 16 bases between the germline ends. Germline V gene lookup returns CDR1 ENHRY and CDR2 SYGVKD. This CDR3 is built from 15 residues. CDR3 loop: CAISDTARESDTQYF. DNA for the CDR3: TGTGCCATCAGTGACACCGCGAGGGAATCCGATACGCAGTATTTT.

V usage is TRBV20-1 and J usage is TRBJ1-6; 8 bases are a match to TRBD1. This CDR3 has 16 amino acids. Losses at the gene ends were 4 bases for V and 0 bases for J; bases not matched to a gene: 5. Germline V gene sequence: CDR1 DFQATT, CDR2 SNEGSKA (reference sequence). The CDR3 sequence is CSAKDRASSYNSPLHF. For the CDR3, the DNA is TGCAGTGCTAAGGACAGGGCCAGCTCCTATAATTCACCCCTCCACTTT.

The CDR3 region has the DNA TGTGCCAGCAGCCACAGGAACAGCAGGAATCAGCCCCAGCATTTT. This gives the protein CASSHRNSRNQPQHF. The chain recombines TRBV2 with TRBJ1-5, with D tentatively TRBD1 (5 bases). CDR1 and CDR2 from the germline V gene are SNHLY and FYNNEI. Trimming cost V 6 bases and J 4 bases, with 16 bases left between them. The CDR3 is 15 amino acids.

V is TRBV5-1 and J is TRBJ2-7, with D possibly TRBD1 on 5 matching bases. V was shortened by 4 bases and J by 2 bases, with 13 bases between the two germline ends. Germline values: CDR1 SGHRS, CDR2 YFSETQ. CDR3 length: 14 residues. This CDR3 reads CASSPSTETYEQYF. CDR3 bases: TGCGCCAGCAGCCCCTCGACAGAAACCTACGAGCAGTACTTC.

V usage is TRBV7-2 and J usage is TRBJ1-1; tentatively, D is TRBD1 (5 bases). Trimming removed 0 bases at V and 5 bases at J, with 13 bases between. The CDR3 has 15 residues. Per the germline V gene, CDR1 is SGHTA and CDR2 is FQGNSA. CDR3 in amino acids: CASSLAVGAWTEAFF. CDR3 in DNA: TGTGCCAGCAGCTTAGCGGTCGGGGCGTGGACTGAAGCTTTCTTT.

In regard to this clonotype: A junction end diverges from the germline sequence, so it may reflect a read error. The chain employs TRBV10-2 and TRBJ1-1, with D maybe TRBD1 (5 bases). From germline, CDR1 is WSHSY and CDR2 SAAADI. The CDR3 contains 12 residues. In DNA form, the CDR3 reads TGCGCCAGCAAATCCGACAGCCAAGAAGCTTCCTTT. Protein sequence: CASKSDSQEASF.

This chain connects TRBV20-1 to TRBJ2-3, with D possibly matching TRBD2 (5 bases). CDR1 is DFQATT, CDR2 SNEGSKA, per germline (reference sequence). Trimming stripped 2 bases from V and 2 bases from J, with 8 bases between. The CDR3 consists of 13 residues. The CDR3 protein is CSARLRDTDTQYF. The CDR3 DNA reads as TGCAGTGCTAGACTACGGGACACAGATACGCAGTATTTT.

The chain joins TRBV15 to TRBJ2-5, with D hard to call. Germline CDR1 is LNHNV and CDR2 is YYDKDF (reference sequence). The CDR3 covers 18 residues. V dropped 3 bases and J dropped 5 bases, with 25 bases sitting between them. This chain's CDR3 is CATSSLIPPHERWETQYF. The CDR3 bases are TGTGCCACCAGCAGCTTAATTCCCCCCCACGAGAGGTGGGAGACCCAGTACTTC.

This clonotype has just a few counts. V and J are TRBV20-1 and TRBJ1-4; 8 bases match TRBD1. The CDR3 runs to 14 residues. Germline CDR1 DFQATT, CDR2 SNEGSKA (reference sequence). Losses at the gene ends were 3 bases for V and 4 bases for J; bases not matched to a gene: 4. CDR3 DNA: TGCAGTGCTAGGGGGACAGGCGTTAATGAAAAACTGTTTTTT. Translated, it gives CSARGTGVNEKLFF.

This clonotype was seen only a few times. V and J are TRBV20-1 and TRBJ2-3; 11 nucleotides line up with TRBD2. Germline values: CDR1 DFQATT, CDR2 SNEGSKA (reference sequence). Trimming removed 6 bases from V and 6 bases from J; junction bases left unmatched: 8. CDR3 size: 14 residues. CDR3 region: CSATALAGADTQYF. The CDR3 nucleotides are TGCAGTGCCACCGCACTAGCGGGAGCCGATACGCAGTATTTT.

Here the CDR3 reads CASSGVLGSGEQYF. As DNA, the CDR3 is TGTGCCAGCAGTGGAGTTCTGGGGAGTGGCGAGCAGTACTTC. V usage is TRBV2 and J usage is TRBJ2-7, with D tentatively TRBD2 (5 bases). Trimming pared 4 bases from V and 6 bases from J, leaving 16 bases between. CDR1 and CDR2 from the germline V gene are SNHLY and FYNNEI. The length of the CDR3 is 14 residues.

The chain uses TRBV10-3 and TRBJ1-2; weak D call: TRBD1 (6 bases). The CDR3 consists of 12 residues. V was clipped by 6 bases and J by 4 bases, with 9 bases between them. Germline V gives CDR1 ENHRY, CDR2 SYGVKD. In DNA, the CDR3 is TGTGCCATCAGCGCGGACAGCTATGGCTACACCTTC. Amino acids: CAISADSYGYTF.

In this sample, this clonotype turned up many times. V and J are TRBV12-3 or TRBV12-4 and TRBJ1-1, with unresolved D. This CDR3 region has 12 residues. V lost 1 base to trimming and J lost 4 bases, with 4 bases between them. CDR3 sequence: CASSLGFTEAFF. CDR3 coding DNA: TGTGCCAGCAGTTTAGGATTCACTGAAGCTTTCTTT.